These 11 T cell receptor beta chains were all obtained from the same sample, sequenced in a study of T cell responses to AZD1222 COVID-19 vaccine. Clones were read by immunoSEQ multiplex PCR, and TCRdb kept only the in-frame ones, dropping some. This table has 150,000 or so clones, around 93% appearing once. The sequencing used peripheral blood, collected on day 0 of AZD1222 vaccination. All receptors come from an adult in good health.

This clone has a handful of counts. CDR3 in amino acids: CASGGQDANVLTF. CDR3 bases: TGCGCCAGCGGGGGACAGGACGCCAACGTCCTGACTTTC. V and J are TRBV10-2 and TRBJ2-6; 8 bases line up with TRBD1. Trimming took 8 bases from V and 7 from J; bases not matched to a gene: 4. The CDR3 contains 13 residues. Germline V gene lookup returns CDR1 WSHSY and CDR2 SAAADI.

The V gene is TRBV5-4, the J gene TRBJ2-3; 9 bases fit TRBD2. Germline trimming cut 2 bases from V and 2 bases from J; bases unmatched to any gene: 6. The CDR3 spans 16 residues. CDR1 is SGHNT and CDR2 is YYREEE in the germline V gene (reference sequence). This chain's CDR3 is CASSFGLAGNTDTQYF. The DNA for the CDR3 is TGTGCCAGCAGCTTCGGGCTAGCGGGGAACACAGATACGCAGTATTTT.

The rearrangement joins TRBV12-5 to TRBJ2-7; 7 bases fit TRBD2. The CDR3 extends over 13 amino acids. Germline trimming cut 0 bases from V and 5 bases from J; bases unmatched to any gene: 1. CDR1 and CDR2 from the germline V gene are LGHNT and FRNRAP. In nucleotides, the CDR3 is TGTGCTAGTGGTTTGGTACGGGGGGACGAGCAGTACTTC. Translated, it gives CASGLVRGDEQYF.

This clone was counted a few times. V is TRBV24-1 and J is TRBJ1-5; D is ambiguous. This CDR3 comprises 15 residues. V lost 5 bases and J 0 bases, leaving 10 bases between the germline ends. Germline-derived CDR1 and CDR2 are KGHDR and SFDVKD. CDR3 region: CATSGLDGSNQPQHF. For the CDR3, the DNA is TGTGCCACCAGTGGTCTGGACGGTAGCAATCAGCCCCAGCATTTT.

This sequence joins TRBV5-4 and TRBJ1-4; no clear D gene. The CDR3 loop spans 12 amino acids. Trimming stripped 4 bases from V and 8 bases from J, with 9 bases between. CDR1 is SGHNT, CDR2 YYREEE, per germline (reference sequence). The CDR3 DNA is TGTGCCAGCAGCCCAATTGGAGAAAAACTGTTTTTT. Translation gives CASSPIGEKLFF. The full variable domain, rest sourced from reference TRBV5-4 and TRBJ1-4, is ETGVTQSPTHLIKTRGQQVTLRCSSQSGHNTVSWYQQALGQGPQFIFQYYREEENGRGNFPPRFSGLQFPNYSSELNVNALELDDSALYLCASSPIGEKLFFGSGTQLSVL.

This rearrangement joins TRBV7-2 to TRBJ1-6; the D gene is possibly TRBD1 (5 bases). This CDR3 contains 17 residues. Trimming shortened V by 7 bases and J by 8 bases, and 24 bases separated the two germline ends. Germline V gene lookup returns CDR1 SGHTA and CDR2 FQGNSA. The CDR3 DNA is TGTGCCAGCACTCTAGGGAGGTGGGGGTCCTCGGATTCACCCCTCCACTTT. This gives the protein CASTLGRWGSSDSPLHF.

This rearrangement joins TRBV24-1 to TRBJ1-1; tentative D call: TRBD1 (5 bases). CDR3 length: 13 residues. With 0 bases removed from V and 5 bases from J, the gap between germline ends came to 6 bases. Looked up from germline, CDR1 is KGHDR and CDR2 is SFDVKD. In DNA form, the CDR3 reads TGTGCCACCAGTGATTTGGACAGTACTGAAGCTTTCTTT. This translates into CATSDLDSTEAFF.

The V and J genes are TRBV12-2 and TRBJ2-5. TRBV12-2 is deemed a pseudogene. The CDR3 has 12 residues. CDR3 sequence reads: CASRLGQETQYF. DNA for the CDR3: TGTGCAAGTCGCTTAGGGCAAGAGACCCAGTACTTC.

The chain joins TRBV5-5 to TRBJ1-2; D uncertain. V dropped 0 bases and J dropped 5 bases, with 17 bases sitting between them. Germline V gives CDR1 SGHKS, CDR2 YYEKEE (reference sequence). CDR3 length: 16 amino acids. The CDR3 DNA reads as TGTGCCAGCAGCTTGGAGACACAAGCCTTATATTATGGCTACACCTTC. This codes for CASSLETQALYYGYTF.

The rearrangement joins TRBV13 to TRBJ2-7; D might be TRBD1 (6 bases). Germline CDR1 is PRHDT and CDR2 is FYEKMQ (reference sequence). V was trimmed by 3 bases and J by 4 bases, leaving 16 bases between them. The CDR3 is 15 residues long. The CDR3 protein is CASSFQAGAEYEQYF. CDR3 bases: TGTGCCAGCAGCTTTCAAGCAGGGGCCGAATACGAGCAGTACTTC. Complete variable domain (other parts from reference TRBV13 and TRBJ2-7): AAGVIQSPRHLIKEKRETATLKCYPIPRHDTVYWYQQGPGQDPQFLISFYEKMQSDKGSIPDRFSAQQFSDYHSELNMSSLELGDSALYFCASSFQAGAEYEQYFGPGTRLTVT.

The gene calls are TRBV15 and TRBJ1-1; tentative D call: TRBD1 (6 bases). The germline V gene encodes CDR1 LNHNV and CDR2 YYDKDF (reference sequence). V was clipped by 2 bases and J by 3 bases, with 10 bases between them. The CDR3 has 14 residues. The CDR3 coding sequence is TGTGCCACCAGCAGATTGGGGGGCTACACTGAAGCTTTCTTT. Amino acid sequence: CATSRLGGYTEAFF.